This section outlines one T cell receptor beta chain sequence together with its context. This record comes from a study of cytomegalovirus exposure and HLA in healthy donors. Profiled with immunoSEQ multiplex PCR; TCRdb holds only in-frame clones, not every one. The data contain tens of thousands of clones, just under 95% of them seen just once; the ten biggest clones take up 7%. The CDR3 loop spans 15 amino acids. V dropped 8 bases and J dropped 1; count of bases not matched to a gene: 3. Germline values: CDR1 LNHDA, CDR2 SQIVND (reference sequence). What was sequenced was PBMCs. The source of this sequence is a woman younger than 35 in good health and CMV-seropositive. This rearrangement joins TRBV19 to TRBJ2-3, with 13 bases lining up with TRBD2. CDR3 sequence (DNA): TGTGCCAGTGCCGGACTAGCGGGGGGCACAGATACGCAGTATTTT. As protein: CASAGLAGGTDTQYF.